This TCR beta chain was recovered during a study of untreated major depressive disorder. Whole-study findings and limits: In every subject, the five largest TRBV05-01 clones were private. Depressed patients' CD4+ T cells carried increased TRBV05-01 (Vbeta 5.1) usage versus control CD4+ T cells.

Here immunoSEQ multiplex PCR was the method, and the copy in TCRdb shows in-frame clones only, minus some. Among just under 20,000 clones listed, around 85% were seen once. Controls scored 5 or less on a depressive symptom inventory and never had mood disorders. Typically around 96% of enriched cells were CD4+. On this clone itself: Its antigen is still unknown.

Trimming cost V 4 bases and J 9 bases; bases outside gene matches: 17. This CDR3 comprises 18 residues. Germline V CDR1 and CDR2: LNHDA, SQIVND (reference sequence). Sequences were obtained from CD4+ T cells from PBMCs. The source is a woman in her twenties or thirties in good health. The chain links TRBV19 to TRBJ2-1, with 11 nucleotides matching TRBD2. The CDR3 spells CASSTGGVTSGRGLEQFF. The CDR3 DNA reads TGTGCCAGTAGTACCGGGGGGGTTACTAGCGGGAGAGGTCTTGAGCAGTTCTTC.